The clone carrying this T cell receptor (beta chain) was counted at least ten times. Its antigen is unknown. This record belongs to a study of T cell repertoires in cytomegalovirus infection. Study-level background: CMV epitopes, recently identified HLA-C-restricted and well-studied HLA-B-restricted, were used. CMV infection together with matching HLA type was indicated by public TCR beta signatures. General observations from the study: In two of eight donors, the top clonotype was HLA-C-restricted CMV-specific.

The V end was cut by 6 bases, the J end by 4 bases, with 27 bases between. CDR3 length equals 18 residues. From germline, CDR1 is MNHEY and CDR2 SMNVEV (reference sequence). In TCRdb, the reads were re-called with MiXCR into one record per CDR3 protein. The sample has some 320,000 distinct CDR3 sequences; 29% are singletons. The specimen was cultured PBMCs, collected from culture after CMV antigen stimulation. The sequence came from a human donor in good health (CMV status not recorded). Some clones in this sample may be carry-over from other donors' samples. The rearrangement joins TRBV27 to TRBJ1-2; D is perhaps TRBD1 (5 bases). CDR3 sequence: CASRPSGASGRVSYGYTF. The DNA for the CDR3 is TGTGCCAGCAGACCCTCTGGGGCTTCAGGGCGGGTGAGCTATGGCTACACCTTC.